These 8 T cell receptor beta chains were all obtained from the same sample, sequenced in a study of T cell repertoires in cytomegalovirus infection. TCRdb re-called the reads with MiXCR, one entry per CDR3 protein. The sample consists of about 190,000 distinct CDR3 sequences, roughly 27% of them appearing once. The sample consisted of PBMCs. Receptors originate from a human donor in good health (CMV status not recorded). Some clones in this sample may be carry-over from other donors' samples.

This chain connects TRBV9 to TRBJ1-4, with D maybe TRBD1 (5 bases). The CDR3 totals 15 residues. Germline V gives CDR1 SGDLS, CDR2 YYNGEE. Trimming cost V 2 bases and J 7 bases, with 15 bases left between them. In nucleotides, the CDR3 is TGTGCCAGCAGCGTTCAGGGCGGCCTGTCTGAAAAACTGTTTTTT. Protein product: CASSVQGGLSEKLFF.

This clonotype was counted a few times. The chain couples TRBV5-6 to TRBJ2-5; D ambiguous. The CDR3 covers 12 residues. Between the trimmed V and J ends, which lost 5 bases and 1 base, there was a span of 6 bases. Looked up from germline, CDR1 is SGHDT and CDR2 is YYEEEE. In DNA form, the CDR3 reads TGTGCCAGCAGAGGACCCCAAGAGACCCAGTACTTC. It translates to CASRGPQETQYF.

In its sample, this clonotype was seen once. This may arise from a read error, as a much more abundant clone is one base away. This sequence joins TRBV6-2 or TRBV6-3 and TRBJ2-1, with 15 bases aligning to TRBD2. This CDR3 is built from 15 residues. The germline V gene has CDR1 MNHEY and CDR2 SVGEGT. The CDR3 DNA follows: TGTACCAGCAGTCGGACTAGCGGGGGGGTTGGTGAGCAGTTCTTC. Protein sequence: CTSSRTSGGVGEQFF.

Only a few counts were recorded for this clonotype. J is TRBJ1-1 and V is TRBV12-3 or TRBV12-4; TRBD1 matches 8 bases. The CDR3 consists of 15 residues. The trim removed 0 bases at V and 12 bases at J, leaving 12 bases unmatched. CDR3 coding DNA: TGTGCCAGCAGTTTAGCGAACCCAGGGGGCGCATCTCCTTTCTTT. Its protein product is CASSLANPGGASPFF.

This clonotype has ten or more counts. V and J are TRBV7-2 and TRBJ1-2; D remains unclear. V gave up 2 bases and J gave up 8 bases, with 9 bases separating them. The CDR3 is 12 residues long. Per germline, CDR1 SGHTA and CDR2 FQGNSA. The CDR3, as DNA: TGTGCCAGCAGCTTAATACGCACGGGCTACACCTTC. It is translated as CASSLIRTGYTF.

The chain carries TRBV28 and TRBJ1-1; D call uncertain. In germline, CDR1 is MDHEN, CDR2 SYDVKM. V lost 2 bases and J 2 bases, leaving 9 bases between the germline ends. The CDR3 is made up of 14 amino acids. This CDR3 is CASSLGMPNTEAFF. The DNA of the CDR3 is TGTGCCAGCAGTTTAGGGATGCCCAACACTGAAGCTTTCTTT.

This clonotype was detected many times. The V call is TRBV5-6, the J call TRBJ1-2, with D tentatively TRBD1 (6 bases). The germline CDR1 and CDR2 sequences are SGHDT and YYEEEE. The V end lost 0 bases, the J end lost 3 bases, and 18 bases lay between the germline ends. The CDR3 runs to 17 residues. The CDR3 protein is CASSLGKRARGDYGYTF. CDR3 nucleotide sequence: TGTGCCAGCAGCTTGGGAAAGCGGGCCAGGGGAGACTATGGCTACACCTTC. Full variable domain (remainder filled in from reference TRBV5-6 and TRBJ1-2): DAGVTQSPTHLIKTRGQQVTLRCSPKSGHDTVSWYQQALGQGPQFIFQYYEEEERQRGNFPDRFSGHQFPNYSSELNVNALLLGDSALYLCASSLGKRARGDYGYTFGSGTRLTVV.

This chain connects TRBV7-3 to TRBJ2-1; possibly TRBD2 for D (6 bases). This CDR3 is built from 16 residues. The germline CDR1 and CDR2 sequences are SGHTA and FQGTGA. V was cut by 4 bases and J by 6 bases, with 19 bases left in between. CDR3 protein: CASSSGPLRAGNEQFF. The CDR3 DNA follows: TGTGCCAGCAGCTCGGGCCCCCTCAGAGCGGGCAATGAGCAGTTCTTC.